The 26 T cell receptor beta chains below all came from one sample that was sequenced in a study of shared clonotypes between healthy human individuals. Assay used: immunoSEQ multiplex PCR; TCRdb lists only in-frame clones, some missing. The top ten clones hold roughly 0.34% of a sample with 2 million to 2.5 million clones, 92% of them seen once. The specimen sequenced was naive CD4+ T cells from PBMCs. The subset: CD45RA+ positively selected. These receptors were taken from a man between 18 and 29 years old in good health. Some clones in this sample may be carry-over from other donors' samples.

This chain connects TRBV11-2 to TRBJ2-3; 7 positions agree with TRBD2. The germline gives CDR1 SGHAT, CDR2 FQNNGV. The CDR3 is 15 amino acids. The J segment lost 4 bases and the V segment lost 3 bases, leaving 7 bases of the junction unmatched. The DNA of the CDR3 is TGTGCCAGCAGCTTGATGGCGGGAGCGGCAGATACGCAGTATTTT. It codes for CASSLMAGAADTQYF.

The chain is built from TRBV28 and TRBJ2-7; 7 bases fit TRBD1. The CDR3 is 13 amino acids. Losses at the gene ends were 5 bases for V and 3 bases for J; bases not matched to a gene: 4. Germline V gives CDR1 MDHEN, CDR2 SYDVKM. Here the CDR3 DNA reads TGTGCCAGCAGTGACAACAGGGGCTACGAGCAGTACTTC. Translation gives CASSDNRGYEQYF.

The J gene is TRBJ1-1, the V gene TRBV28; a possible D gene is TRBD1 (5 bases). Per germline, CDR1 MDHEN and CDR2 SYDVKM. This CDR3 spans 14 amino acids. Trimming removed 5 bases from V and 5 bases from J, with 15 bases in between. The CDR3, as DNA: TGTGCCAGCAGTCCCCCTGGGGGTCGGACTGAAGCTTTCTTT. It specifies CASSPPGGRTEAFF.

The chain uses TRBV27 and TRBJ2-5; the D gene is possibly TRBD1 (5 bases). CDR3 length: 15 residues. Germline values: CDR1 MNHEY, CDR2 SMNVEV (reference sequence). V was trimmed by 3 bases and J by 11 bases, leaving 22 bases between them. The CDR3 sequence: CASSLVGPGPKIQYF. The CDR3 DNA sequence: TGTGCCAGCAGTTTGGTGGGGCCAGGGCCGAAGATTCAGTACTTC.

The chain uses TRBV5-1 and TRBJ1-3, with D possibly matching TRBD1 (6 bases). Trimming stripped 3 bases from V and 4 bases from J, with 14 bases between. Germline loops: CDR1 SGHRS, CDR2 YFSETQ. This CDR3 has 15 amino acids. The CDR3 nucleotides read TGCGCCAGCAGCTCCATAGGGACACCGGGAAACACCATATATTTT. This encodes CASSSIGTPGNTIYF.

The chain has TRBV18 and TRBJ1-2; the match to TRBD1 covers 7 bases. The CDR3 covers 15 residues. From germline, CDR1 is KGHSH and CDR2 LQKENI. With V trimmed by 1 base and J by 8 bases, 10 bases remained unmatched. The CDR3 loop is CASSPQTTGLEGYTF. CDR3 DNA: TGTGCCAGCTCACCACAGACGACAGGGTTGGAGGGCTACACCTTC.

With regard to this clone: Other nucleotide sequences from this sample produce the same CDR3. The rearrangement links TRBV9 to TRBJ2-3, with 10 nucleotides matching TRBD2. In germline, CDR1 is SGDLS, CDR2 YYNGEE. J gave up 3 bases and V 0 bases, and 4 bases lay outside the gene matches. The CDR3 has 16 amino acids. The CDR3 sequence: CASSVDPAGGTDTQYF. The CDR3 nucleotides read TGTGCCAGCAGCGTAGACCCAGCGGGAGGGACAGATACGCAGTATTTT.

V gene TRBV2 combines with J gene TRBJ2-3; the D gene is possibly TRBD2 (6 bases). Trimming stripped 11 bases from V and 0 bases from J, with 21 bases between. The CDR3 has 16 amino acids. The germline V gene encodes CDR1 SNHLY and CDR2 FYNNEI. The CDR3 sequence is CASVWGGGVSTDTQYF. The DNA for the CDR3 is TGTGCCTCAGTGTGGGGTGGAGGGGTTAGCACAGATACGCAGTATTTT. Full variable domain (remainder filled in from reference TRBV2 and TRBJ2-3): EPEVTQTPSHQVTQMGQEVILRCVPISNHLYFYWYRQILGQKVEFLVSFYNNEISEKSEIFDDQFSVERPDGSNFTLKIRSTKLEDSAMYFCASVWGGGVSTDTQYFGPGTRLTVL.

The chain joins TRBV28 to TRBJ1-1, with D perhaps TRBD1 (6 bases). The CDR3 consists of 15 residues. V gave up 5 bases and J gave up 0 bases, with 13 bases separating them. Germline V CDR1 and CDR2: MDHEN, SYDVKM. The CDR3: CASSGAGAMNTEAFF. CDR3 DNA: TGTGCCAGCAGTGGGGCAGGGGCAATGAACACTGAAGCTTTCTTT.

Details on this clone: The same CDR3 also results from other DNA sequences found in this sample. The chain combines TRBV14 with TRBJ1-1; D is ambiguous. In germline, CDR1 is SGHDN, CDR2 FVKESK. V lost 4 bases and J lost 0, with 6 bases in between. The CDR3 is 13 amino acids. The CDR3 bases are TGTGCCAGCAGCCTAACAATGAACACTGAAGCTTTCTTT. This encodes CASSLTMNTEAFF.

The chain links TRBV23-1 to TRBJ2-2, with D possibly TRBD2 on 5 matching bases. TRBV23-1 is annotated as an ORF whose role is uncertain. Trimming removed 4 bases from V and 7 bases from J, with 13 bases in between. This CDR3 is 14 amino acids long. CDR3 DNA: TGCGCCAGCAGTCCCGGTGGAGGCTTCGGGGAGCTGTTTTTT. Amino acids: CASSPGGGFGELFF.

The rearrangement links TRBV19 to TRBJ2-1; 8 bases line up with TRBD2. From germline, CDR1 is LNHDA and CDR2 SQIVND (reference sequence). The CDR3 runs 15 residues. Trimming cost V 6 bases and J 0 bases; bases outside gene matches: 4. The CDR3 DNA reads as TGTGCCAGTAGGACAAGCGGGAGCTCCTACAATGAGCAGTTCTTC. Translated: CASRTSGSSYNEQFF.

The chain recombines TRBV7-8 with TRBJ1-1, with a possible D match to TRBD1 (5 bases). CDR1 is SGHVS and CDR2 is FQNEAQ in the germline V gene. This CDR3 spans 12 amino acids. Trimming pared 5 bases from V and 5 bases from J, leaving 9 bases between. This chain's CDR3 is CASSPDSTEAFF. DNA of the CDR3: TGTGCCAGCAGCCCCGACAGTACTGAAGCTTTCTTT.

The V and J genes are TRBV18 and TRBJ1-2; weak D call: TRBD1 (6 bases). Germline V lookup: CDR1 KGHSH, CDR2 LQKENI. There are 14 residues in the CDR3. Trimming cost V 4 bases and J 3 bases, with 12 bases left between them. This chain's CDR3 is CASSRSTGDYGYTF. The CDR3 DNA reads as TGTGCCAGCTCACGTTCGACAGGCGACTATGGCTACACCTTC.

The rearrangement joins TRBV27 to TRBJ2-7; the match to TRBD1 covers 8 bases. The CDR3 totals 12 residues. Germline V CDR1 and CDR2: MNHEY, SMNVEV (reference sequence). With V trimmed by 5 bases and J by 13 bases, 10 bases remained unmatched. The CDR3 region is CASSPYRDRLYF. The CDR3, as DNA: TGTGCCAGCAGTCCCTACCGGGACAGGTTATACTTC.

This clone appeared a few times. This chain joins TRBV7-3 and TRBJ1-1; tentative D call: TRBD1 (6 bases). CDR1 is SGHTA and CDR2 is FQGTGA in the germline V gene. V was shortened by 2 bases and J by 8 bases, with 12 bases between the two germline ends. This CDR3 has 13 amino acids. The CDR3 loop is CASSLLGQGEAFF. CDR3 DNA: TGTGCCAGCAGCTTACTAGGCCAGGGGGAAGCTTTCTTT.

The chain has TRBV13 and TRBJ1-1; TRBD1 might be the D (5 bases). The CDR3 runs to 15 residues. The V end lost 7 bases, the J end lost 0 bases, and 15 bases lay between the germline ends. Germline V gene lookup returns CDR1 PRHDT and CDR2 FYEKMQ (reference sequence). CDR3 in amino acids: CASTPGTFLNTEAFF. CDR3 nucleotide sequence: TGTGCCAGCACCCCGGGGACTTTCCTGAACACTGAAGCTTTCTTT.

A note on this clone: Other DNA sequences within the sample encode an identical CDR3. The chain combines TRBV7-2 with TRBJ1-1; D uncertain. The CDR3 contains 14 residues. V lost 1 base, J lost 0 bases, and 6 bases lay in between. CDR1 is SGHTA and CDR2 is FQGNSA in the germline V gene. CDR3 coding DNA: TGTGCCAGCAGCTTAGTGGGGATGAACACTGAAGCTTTCTTT. Its protein product is CASSLVGMNTEAFF.

This clone was seen only a few times. The rearrangement links TRBV19 to TRBJ1-5; no clear D. Deletions cut 5 bases from V and 3 bases from J, with 14 bases between. The CDR3 totals 15 residues. Germline CDR1 is LNHDA and CDR2 is SQIVND (reference sequence). As DNA, the CDR3 is TGTGCCAGTAGTCTCCCAAGGCCCTCCAATCAGCCCCAGCATTTT. Translation: CASSLPRPSNQPQHF.

The chain combines TRBV10-3 with TRBJ2-3; no reliable D call. Germline V lookup: CDR1 ENHRY, CDR2 SYGVKD. Trimming removed 2 bases at V and 4 bases at J, with 10 bases between. The CDR3 consists of 14 residues. The CDR3 spells CAISEQSNADTQYF. CDR3 nucleotide sequence: TGTGCCATCAGTGAGCAGTCTAATGCAGATACGCAGTATTTT.

V gene TRBV10-3 combines with J gene TRBJ2-1; TRBD1 or TRBD2 may be the D gene (5 bases each). Trimming took off 10 bases at V and 9 bases at J, with 37 bases between the two ends. Germline CDR1 is ENHRY and CDR2 is SYGVKD. CDR3 length equals 19 residues. DNA for the CDR3: TGTGCCACCACCTCCGGACCTGGGGCGGCGAGGGAACGGTTGGGTGAGCAGTTCTTC. It codes for CATTSGPGAARERLGEQFF.

This sequence joins TRBV7-3 and TRBJ2-1; D is undetermined. The CDR3 spans 14 residues. Germline loops: CDR1 SGHTA, CDR2 FQGTGA. The V gene lost 5 bases and the J gene lost 4 bases, with 12 bases spanning the gap. The CDR3 protein is CASSQPGPYNEQFF. CDR3 nucleotides: TGTGCCAGCAGCCAACCCGGCCCGTACAATGAGCAGTTCTTC.

The J gene is TRBJ2-3, the V gene TRBV29-1; 10 nucleotides line up with TRBD2. The length of the CDR3 is 16 residues. Per the germline V gene, CDR1 is SQVTM and CDR2 is ANQGSEA. The V segment lost 7 bases and the J segment 5 bases; nucleotides outside the gene matches: 15. The CDR3 DNA is TGCAGCGCGGGGGGCGGGAGCGGGAGGGCCGGAGATACGCAGTATTTT. This gives the protein CSAGGGSGRAGDTQYF.

The chain is built from TRBV5-1 and TRBJ1-2, with D unclear. Between the trimmed V and J ends, which lost 4 bases and 2 bases, there was a span of 9 bases. The germline gives CDR1 SGHRS, CDR2 YFSETQ. This CDR3 has 13 amino acids. In DNA form, the CDR3 reads TGCGCCAGCAGCCCGTACCTAAACTATGGCTACACCTTC. The encoded protein is CASSPYLNYGYTF.

A few counts support this clone. This chain joins TRBV19 and TRBJ2-7; perhaps TRBD2 as D (6 bases). There are 15 residues in the CDR3. Trimming cost V 4 bases and J 2 bases, with 15 bases left between them. The V gene's germline CDR1 is LNHDA and CDR2 SQIVND (reference sequence). The CDR3 spells CASSKVTGVAYEQYF. The DNA for the CDR3 is TGTGCCAGTAGTAAGGTGACGGGAGTCGCCTACGAGCAGTACTTC. The full variable domain, rest sourced from reference TRBV19 and TRBJ2-7, is DGGITQSPKYLFRKEGQNVTLSCEQNLNHDAMYWYRQDPGQGLRLIYYSQIVNDFQKGDIAEGYSVSREKKESFPLTVTSAQKNPTAFYLCASSKVTGVAYEQYFGPGTRLTVT.

The chain links TRBV15 to TRBJ1-4; no definite D call. Trimming took 5 bases from V and 13 from J, leaving 14 bases between them. This CDR3 region has 12 residues. CDR1 is LNHNV and CDR2 is YYDKDF in the germline V gene (reference sequence). The CDR3 spells CATSPRANGLFF. Here the CDR3 DNA reads TGTGCCACCAGCCCACGGGCGAACGGACTGTTTTTT.